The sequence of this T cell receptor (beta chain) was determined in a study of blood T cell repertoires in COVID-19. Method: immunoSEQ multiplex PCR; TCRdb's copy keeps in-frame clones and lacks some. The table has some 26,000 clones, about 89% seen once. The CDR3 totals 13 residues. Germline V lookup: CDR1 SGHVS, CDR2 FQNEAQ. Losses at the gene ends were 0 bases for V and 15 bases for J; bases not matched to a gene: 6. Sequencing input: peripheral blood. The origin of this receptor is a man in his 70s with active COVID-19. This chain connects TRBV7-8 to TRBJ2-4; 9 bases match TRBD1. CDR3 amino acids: CASSLAGDRAAYF. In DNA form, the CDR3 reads TGTGCCAGCAGCTTAGCGGGGGACAGGGCGGCGTACTTC.